These 23 T cell receptor beta chains came from one sample sequenced in a study of blood T cell repertoires in COVID-19. Profiled with immunoSEQ multiplex PCR; TCRdb holds only in-frame clones, not every one. The sample shows 310,000 or so clones, roughly 89% of them seen only once. Sequencing was carried out using PBMCs or T cells enriched from blood (not recorded which). Source of these receptors: a woman under 30 with acute COVID-19.

This clone was seen a single time. The rearrangement links TRBV19 to TRBJ1-2, with 11 bases aligning to TRBD1. The CDR3 length is 14 residues. Germline values: CDR1 LNHDA, CDR2 SQIVND (reference sequence). The junction had 7 bases not matched to a gene; V was cut back by 5 bases and J by 8 bases. CDR3 sequence reads: CASSLRDRGYGYTF. The CDR3 nucleotides read TGTGCCAGTAGTCTCCGGGACAGGGGGTACGGCTACACCTTC.

For the CDR3, the DNA is TGTGCCAGCAGTTTATCGGCGGGATCTGCTTACGAGCAGTACTTC. Its translation: CASSLSAGSAYEQYF. This rearrangement joins TRBV28 to TRBJ2-7; TRBD2 might be the D (6 bases). The CDR3 loop spans 15 amino acids. Germline V lookup: CDR1 MDHEN, CDR2 SYDVKM. The germline V and J ends were trimmed by 1 base and 4 bases, with 14 bases remaining between them.

The chain recombines TRBV27 with TRBJ1-5; tentatively, D is TRBD1 (6 bases). The V end lost 3 bases, the J end lost 8 bases, and 11 bases lay between the germline ends. The length of the CDR3 is 13 residues. Germline CDR1 and CDR2: MNHEY and SMNVEV (reference sequence). CDR3 nucleotides: TGTGCCAGCAGTTTTGGCAGGGGTAAGCCCCAGCATTTT. Amino acid sequence: CASSFGRGKPQHF.

To note about this clone: The sample contains more than one DNA sequence encoding this CDR3. This chain uses TRBV3-1 (or the pseudogene TRBV3-2) with TRBJ2-7; no clear D. Deletions cut 4 bases from V and 2 bases from J, with 9 bases between. CDR1 is LGHDT and CDR2 is YNNKEL in the germline V gene (reference sequence). CDR3 length: 13 amino acids. Written as DNA, the CDR3 is TGTGCCAGCAGCCGAGCGCCCCCCTACGAGCAGTACTTC. It specifies CASSRAPPYEQYF.

This chain uses TRBV12-3 or TRBV12-4 with TRBJ1-1, with D possibly matching TRBD1 (6 bases). The V end lost 7 bases, the J end lost 8 bases, and 11 bases lay between the germline ends. The length of the CDR3 is 11 residues. The chain's CDR3 is CASTGTTEAFF. For the CDR3, the DNA is TGTGCCAGCACCGGGACAACAGAAGCTTTCTTT.

The CDR3 sequence is CASSQGGRVGDTQYF. Written as DNA, the CDR3 is TGTGCCAGCAGCCAAGGCGGGAGGGTTGGAGATACGCAGTATTTT. J is TRBJ2-3 and V is TRBV3-1 (or the pseudogene TRBV3-2); 9 nucleotides match TRBD2. V dropped 1 base and J dropped 5; count of bases not matched to a gene: 4. This CDR3 region has 15 residues. Germline CDR1 and CDR2: LGHDT and YNNKEL (reference sequence).

The chain recombines TRBV30 with TRBJ1-1, with D possibly TRBD1 on 5 matching bases. This CDR3 contains 13 residues. CDR1 is GTSNPN, CDR2 SVGIG, per germline (reference sequence). V shed 0 bases and J shed 4 bases, with 9 bases lying between them. The CDR3 reads CAWSVAGGTEAFF. Here the CDR3 DNA reads TGTGCCTGGAGTGTTGCGGGGGGCACTGAAGCTTTCTTT.

The genes are TRBV6-6 and TRBJ1-2, with 8 bases matching TRBD1. The CDR3 has 14 amino acids. The V gene end was trimmed by 5 bases and the J gene end by 8 bases; junction bases not matched to a gene: 10. Per the germline V gene, CDR1 is MNHNY and CDR2 is SVGAGI (reference sequence). The CDR3 bases are TGTGCCAGCAGTACCCCAGGGGGCGGTTGGGGCTACACCTTC. It is translated as CASSTPGGGWGYTF.

This chain links TRBV14 with TRBJ2-7; D unresolved. V was shortened by 1 base and J by 6 bases, with 13 bases between the two germline ends. CDR3 size: 14 residues. The germline V gene has CDR1 SGHDN and CDR2 FVKESK. The CDR3 DNA is TGTGCCAGCAGCCAAGGTCCCCAACTTATCGAGCAGTACTTC. Its protein is CASSQGPQLIEQYF.

This chain connects TRBV28 to TRBJ2-3; 13 bases are shared with TRBD2. This CDR3 contains 20 residues. The junction had 15 bases not matched to a gene; V was cut back by 3 bases and J by 3 bases. Germline V CDR1 and CDR2: MDHEN, SYDVKM. CDR3 amino acids: CASSLRTSGRKGGETDTQYF. As DNA, the CDR3 is TGTGCCAGCAGTTTGAGGACTAGCGGGAGAAAAGGGGGAGAAACAGATACGCAGTATTTT.

This sequence joins TRBV7-2 and TRBJ2-1; 7 bases agree with TRBD2. The junction had 7 bases not matched to a gene; V was cut back by 3 bases and J by 8 bases. Germline V CDR1 and CDR2: SGHTA, FQGNSA. The CDR3 is made up of 14 amino acids. The CDR3 spells CASSFTTSRDEQFF. CDR3 bases: TGTGCCAGCAGCTTCACGACTAGCAGGGATGAGCAGTTCTTC.

This clone was detected a few times. V usage is TRBV19 and J usage is TRBJ2-1; a weak D match, TRBD2 (6 bases). The CDR3 totals 15 residues. Germline-derived CDR1 and CDR2 are LNHDA and SQIVND (reference sequence). Trimming pared 7 bases from V and 8 bases from J, leaving 21 bases between. As DNA, the CDR3 is TGTGCCAGTAATGGCCAGAGATCTGGCGGGGATGAGCAGTTCTTC. It translates to CASNGQRSGGDEQFF.

This clone was recorded only once. In DNA form, the CDR3 reads TGTGCCAGCAGCTGGGGGGGTACAGCTAATGAAAAACTGTTTTTT. Its translation: CASSWGGTANEKLFF. The chain recombines TRBV5-6 with TRBJ1-4, with D perhaps matching TRBD1 (5 bases). CDR1 SGHDT and CDR2 YYEEEE come from the germline V gene. V was pared by 3 bases and J by 3 bases, with 12 bases between. The CDR3 has 15 residues.

The gene calls are TRBV7-2 and TRBJ2-7, with TRBD2 identical over 16 bases. The V gene end was trimmed by 0 bases and the J gene end by 2 bases; junction bases not matched to a gene: 1. The CDR3 spans 17 residues. Germline V gives CDR1 SGHTA, CDR2 FQGNSA. The CDR3 nucleotides read TGTGCCAGCAGCTTAGCAGGGACTAGCGGGAGGGCCTACGAGCAGTACTTC. The encoded protein is CASSLAGTSGRAYEQYF.

The chain is built from TRBV4-1 and TRBJ2-1, with 9 bases fitting TRBD2. This CDR3 is built from 16 residues. Per germline, CDR1 MGHRA and CDR2 YSYEKL. J gave up 4 bases and V 1 base, and 5 bases lay outside the gene matches. The CDR3 DNA reads as TGCGCCAGCAGCCAAGCTCTAGCGGGACCATACAATGAGCAGTTCTTC. Translating it yields CASSQALAGPYNEQFF.

The chain carries TRBV5-4 and TRBJ1-3; a possible D gene is TRBD1 (5 bases). The CDR3 loop spans 14 amino acids. The ends were cut back, 4 bases at V and 4 bases at J, with 12 bases in the middle. Per germline, CDR1 SGHNT and CDR2 YYREEE (reference sequence). The CDR3 sequence is CASSRGGGGNTIYF. The CDR3 coding sequence is TGTGCCAGCAGCCGCGGGGGGGGAGGAAACACCATATATTTT.

The rearrangement links TRBV24-1 to TRBJ2-2; weak D call: TRBD2 (6 bases). Trimming took off 0 bases at V and 8 bases at J, with 12 bases between the two ends. This CDR3 contains 15 residues. The germline CDR1 and CDR2 sequences are KGHDR and SFDVKD. The CDR3 region has the DNA TGTGCCACCAGTGATTTGTCCGGGAGTTCAGGGGAGCTGTTTTTT. This gives the protein CATSDLSGSSGELFF.

V usage is TRBV9 and J usage is TRBJ2-4; perhaps TRBD1 as D (7 bases). The germline V gene encodes CDR1 SGDLS and CDR2 YYNGEE. V shed 6 bases and J shed 0 bases, with 13 bases lying between them. The CDR3 has 15 amino acids. In nucleotides, the CDR3 is TGTGCCAGCAACGGAGGGGGCCCAGCCAAAAACATTCAGTACTTC. Translation gives CASNGGGPAKNIQYF.

This chain links TRBV10-2 with TRBJ1-2; D remains unclear. Per germline, CDR1 WSHSY and CDR2 SAAADI. V gave up 0 bases and J gave up 7 bases, with 9 bases separating them. The CDR3 runs to 13 residues. CDR3 DNA: TGCGCCAGCAGTGAGTCGCCGACGGGTGGCTACACCTTC. It encodes CASSESPTGGYTF.

This rearrangement joins TRBV18 to TRBJ2-7; 13 nucleotides agree with TRBD2. Per the germline V gene, CDR1 is KGHSH and CDR2 is LQKENI. Unmatched junction bases numbered 14, after V lost 3 bases and J lost 3 bases. This CDR3 is 19 amino acids long. The CDR3 nucleotides read TGTGCCAGCTCACCTTGGCCAGGACTAGCGGGAGTAGGAAGCTACGAGCAGTACTTC. Its protein is CASSPWPGLAGVGSYEQYF.

The rearrangement joins TRBV12-3 or TRBV12-4 to TRBJ1-1; no clear D gene. This CDR3 comprises 13 residues. Trimming took off 0 bases at V and 5 bases at J, with 7 bases between the two ends. The CDR3 protein is CASSLAWATEAFF. Here the CDR3 DNA reads TGTGCCAGCAGTTTAGCGTGGGCAACTGAAGCTTTCTTT.

The chain has TRBV7-9 and TRBJ1-2; 9 nucleotides align to TRBD1. CDR1 SEHNR and CDR2 FQNEAQ come from the germline V gene (reference sequence). CDR3 length equals 15 residues. V lost 3 bases, J lost 3 bases, and 5 bases stayed unmatched. CDR3 in DNA: TGTGCCAGCAGCTTCGGCCGGGACAGGGACTATGGCTACACCTTC. It is translated as CASSFGRDRDYGYTF.

The chain uses TRBV3-1 (or the pseudogene TRBV3-2) and TRBJ2-1; the D gene is possibly TRBD2 (6 bases). Trimming left V 0 bases short and J 12 bases short, with 21 bases between. This CDR3 comprises 16 residues. Germline CDR1 and CDR2: LGHDT and YNNKEL (reference sequence). The CDR3 DNA reads TGTGCCAGCAGCCAAGATACAGCCCCGCGGGGTCAGGTGCAGTTCTTC. Translated, it gives CASSQDTAPRGQVQFF.